This TCR beta chain comes out of a study of preoperative IRX-2 immunotherapy in early breast cancer. Some clones are missing from TCRdb's copy, which holds only in-frame ones; the method was immunoSEQ multiplex PCR. This sample has tens of thousands of clones; less than 90% occur once, and the top ten carry around 2.3%. Trimming left V 2 bases short and J 7 bases short, with 22 bases between. The germline CDR1 and CDR2 sequences are MDHEN and SYDVKM. CDR3 length equals 17 residues. The treatment was: preoperative locoregional IRX-2 cytokine immunotherapy. Samples came from a phase Ib trial of preoperative locoregional IRX-2 cytokine immunotherapy.

The chain employs TRBV28 and TRBJ2-3; D is uncertain. The sample here was lymph node tissue, taken from a patient treated with IRX-2 immunotherapy. The sequence came from a human donor with breast cancer. CDR3 protein: CASSLNWSGVPDNTQYF. DNA of the CDR3: TGTGCCAGCAGTTTAAATTGGTCTGGGGTCCCCGACAATACGCAGTATTTT.